These 8 T cell receptor beta chains share one sample of origin, sequenced in a study of somatic mutations in cytotoxic T cells in rheumatoid arthritis. TCRdb's table, derived via immunoSEQ multiplex PCR, lists solely in-frame clones and lacks some. There are under 20,000 clones in the sample; about 83% occur only once, and roughly 4.4% lies in the top ten. Material: CD8+ T cells sorted from blood. These receptors originate from an adult with rheumatoid arthritis.

The J gene is TRBJ2-1, the V gene TRBV5-1, with 14 bases fitting TRBD2. Germline CDR1 SGHRS, CDR2 YFSETQ. Trimming at V came to 4 bases and at J to 3 bases, leaving 21 bases not matched to a gene. The CDR3 covers 22 residues. The CDR3 protein is CASSPGLAGGAIPRTLYNEQFF. The CDR3, as DNA: TGCGCCAGCAGCCCCGGACTAGCGGGGGGCGCAATCCCCCGCACTCTCTACAATGAGCAGTTCTTC. Based on the CDR3 plus reference TRBV5-1 and TRBJ2-1, the full variable domain is KAGVTQTPRYLIKTRGQQVTLSCSPISGHRSVSWYQQTPGQGLQFLFEYFSETQRNKGNFPGRFSGRQFSNSRSEMNVSTLELGDSALYLCASSPGLAGGAIPRTLYNEQFFGPGTRLTVL.

The chain has TRBV6-5 and TRBJ1-1; tentatively, D is TRBD1 (5 bases). Germline CDR1 reads MNHEY; CDR2 reads SVGAGI. The CDR3 is 13 residues long. V lost 5 bases to trimming and J lost 10 bases, with 17 bases between them. DNA for the CDR3: TGTGCCAGCAGTCCCTCCGGGGGAAGTCGAGCTTTCTTT. It specifies CASSPSGGSRAFF.

Here the CDR3 reads CASSLVYGTSGSYEQYF. The DNA of the CDR3 is TGTGCCAGCAGCTTAGTCTATGGTACTAGCGGCTCCTACGAGCAGTACTTC. The chain couples TRBV7-9 to TRBJ2-7, with 8 positions matching TRBD2. The CDR3 has 17 residues. Per germline, CDR1 SEHNR and CDR2 FQNEAQ (reference sequence). V lost 1 base and J lost 0; bases outside the gene matches: 8.

The chain couples TRBV2 to TRBJ1-4; possible D gene TRBD1, 5 bases. With 10 bases removed from V and 3 bases from J, the gap between germline ends came to 30 bases. The germline V gene encodes CDR1 SNHLY and CDR2 FYNNEI. This CDR3 spans 19 amino acids. This CDR3 is CATPSPGTPGRGANEKLFF. The CDR3, as DNA: TGTGCCACCCCCAGCCCCGGGACCCCAGGGAGGGGAGCTAATGAAAAACTGTTTTTT.

The rearrangement uses TRBV7-2 and TRBJ1-5; D is perhaps TRBD1 (6 bases). Germline V gene lookup returns CDR1 SGHTA and CDR2 FQGNSA. The CDR3 covers 13 residues. V was pared by 2 bases and J by 6 bases, with 8 bases between. The CDR3 sequence is CASSLNRVQPQHF. CDR3 in DNA: TGTGCCAGCAGCTTAAACAGGGTTCAGCCCCAGCATTTT.

The V and J genes are TRBV15 and TRBJ2-1, with 11 positions matching TRBD2. Germline CDR1 reads LNHNV; CDR2 reads YYDKDF (reference sequence). The junction had 4 bases not matched to a gene; V was cut back by 6 bases and J by 0 bases. CDR3 size: 16 residues. CDR3 in amino acids: CATSPGLAASYNEQFF. CDR3 nucleotides: TGTGCCACCAGTCCGGGACTAGCGGCCTCCTACAATGAGCAGTTCTTC.

The V and J genes are TRBV9 and TRBJ1-2; D might be TRBD1 (5 bases). V gave up 8 bases and J gave up 4 bases, with 9 bases separating them. Germline CDR1 and CDR2: SGDLS and YYNGEE. The CDR3 is 11 residues long. CDR3 bases: TGTGCCAGTAAGACAGTCTATGGCTACACCTTC. It yields the protein CASKTVYGYTF.

The chain employs TRBV7-7 and TRBJ2-2; TRBD1 agrees at 7 bases. Germline CDR1 and CDR2: SSHAT and FNYEAQ (reference sequence). Trimming took 4 bases from V and 7 from J; bases not matched to a gene: 6. This CDR3 is built from 14 residues. This chain's CDR3 is CASSSRTGDGELFF. The CDR3 nucleotides are TGTGCCAGCAGCTCACGGACAGGCGACGGGGAGCTGTTTTTT.